This TCR beta chain was profiled in a study of T cell repertoires in cytomegalovirus infection. At the level of the study: Public TCR beta signatures were indicative of both CMV infection and a matching HLA type. Overall study findings and caveats: Dominant in the ex vivo response were TCR beta clonotypes restricted by HLA-C and specific for CMV. Frequencies of public TCR beta families were cumulated, and this identified carriers of CMV plus the relevant HLA.

In its sample, this clonotype was seen a few times. Its specificity is unknown. From the reads, TCRdb called clonotypes with MiXCR, one entry per CDR3 protein. Of under 150,000 distinct CDR3 sequences listed, approximately 9.2% are singletons. Germline V CDR1 and CDR2: DFQATT, SNEGSKA (reference sequence). The CDR3 covers 14 residues. After removal of 3 bases from V and 6 bases from J, the junction contained 9 bases not matched to a gene. The TCR originated in a human donor in good health (CMV status not recorded). Some clones in this sample may be carry-over from other donors' samples. The gene calls are TRBV20-1 and TRBJ1-1; 8 bases are shared with TRBD1. Input material: PBMCs. CDR3 in DNA: TGCAGTGCTAGCTTGGGCAGGGGGCACGCTGAAGCTTTCTTT. Translating it yields CSASLGRGHAEAFF.